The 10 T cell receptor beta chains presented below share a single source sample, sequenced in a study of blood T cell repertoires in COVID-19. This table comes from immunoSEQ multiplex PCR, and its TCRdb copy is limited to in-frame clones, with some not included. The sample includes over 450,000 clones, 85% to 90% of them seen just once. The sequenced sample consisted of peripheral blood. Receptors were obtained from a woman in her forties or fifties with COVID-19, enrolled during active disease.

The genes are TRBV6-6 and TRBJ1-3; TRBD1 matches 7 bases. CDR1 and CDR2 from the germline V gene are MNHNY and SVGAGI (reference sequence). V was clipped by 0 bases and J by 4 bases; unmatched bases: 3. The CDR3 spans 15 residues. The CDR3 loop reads CASSYSQGRGNTIYF. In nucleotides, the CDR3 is TGTGCCAGCAGTTACTCACAGGGGAGGGGAAACACCATATATTTT.

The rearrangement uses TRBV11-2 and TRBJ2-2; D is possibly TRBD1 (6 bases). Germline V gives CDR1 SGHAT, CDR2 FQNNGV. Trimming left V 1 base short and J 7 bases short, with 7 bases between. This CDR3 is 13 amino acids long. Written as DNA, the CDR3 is TGTGCCAGCAGCTTAGGCAGGGGCGGGGAGCTGTTTTTT. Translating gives CASSLGRGGELFF. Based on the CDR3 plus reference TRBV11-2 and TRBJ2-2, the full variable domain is EAGVAQSPRYKIIEKRQSVAFWCNPISGHATLYWYQQILGQGPKLLIQFQNNGVVDDSQLPKDRFSAERLKGVDSTLKIQPAKLEDSAVYLCASSLGRGGELFFGEGSRLTVL.

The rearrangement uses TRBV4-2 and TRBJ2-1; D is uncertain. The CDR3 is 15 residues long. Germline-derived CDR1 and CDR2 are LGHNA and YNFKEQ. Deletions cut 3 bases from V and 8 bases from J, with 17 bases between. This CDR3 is CASSQIGLVKDEQFF. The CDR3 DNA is TGTGCCAGCAGCCAGATAGGTCTAGTTAAAGATGAGCAGTTCTTC.

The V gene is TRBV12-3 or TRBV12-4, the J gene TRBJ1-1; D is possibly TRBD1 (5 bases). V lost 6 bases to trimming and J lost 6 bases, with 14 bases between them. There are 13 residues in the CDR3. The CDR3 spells CASRDIWGAEAFF. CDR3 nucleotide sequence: TGTGCCAGCAGGGACATCTGGGGGGCTGAAGCTTTCTTT.

The CDR3 region has the DNA TGTGCCATCAGTGAGTCTCCGGGGAGGGACTATGGCTACACCTTC. Translation gives CAISESPGRDYGYTF. J is TRBJ1-2 and V is TRBV10-3; no clear D gene. In germline, CDR1 is ENHRY, CDR2 SYGVKD. CDR3 length: 15 amino acids. V gave up 0 bases and J gave up 3 bases, with 11 bases separating them.

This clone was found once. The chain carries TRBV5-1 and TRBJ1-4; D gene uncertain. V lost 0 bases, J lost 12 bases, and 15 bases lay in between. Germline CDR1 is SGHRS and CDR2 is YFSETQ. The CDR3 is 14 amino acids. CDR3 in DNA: TGCGCCAGCAGCTTGGTGGGCCCCCTGACGGAACTGTTTTTT. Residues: CASSLVGPLTELFF.

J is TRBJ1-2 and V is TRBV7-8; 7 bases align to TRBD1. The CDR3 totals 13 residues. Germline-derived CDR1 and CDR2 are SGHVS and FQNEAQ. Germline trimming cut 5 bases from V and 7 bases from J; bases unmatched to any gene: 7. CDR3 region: CASSRDRVSGYTF. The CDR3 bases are TGTGCCAGCAGCCGAGACAGGGTCAGTGGCTACACCTTC.

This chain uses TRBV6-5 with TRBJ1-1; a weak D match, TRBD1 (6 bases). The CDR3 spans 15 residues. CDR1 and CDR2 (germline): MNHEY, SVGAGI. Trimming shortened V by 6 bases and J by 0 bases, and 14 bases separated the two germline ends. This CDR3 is CASRADRSMNTEAFF. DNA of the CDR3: TGTGCCAGCAGGGCCGACAGGTCCATGAACACTGAAGCTTTCTTT.

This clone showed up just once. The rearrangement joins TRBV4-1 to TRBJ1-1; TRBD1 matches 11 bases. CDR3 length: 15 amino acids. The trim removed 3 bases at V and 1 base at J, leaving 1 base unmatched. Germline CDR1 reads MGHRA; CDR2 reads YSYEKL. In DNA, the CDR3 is TGCGCCAGCAGCCAGGGACAGGGGGGGAACACTGAAGCTTTCTTT. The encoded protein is CASSQGQGGNTEAFF.

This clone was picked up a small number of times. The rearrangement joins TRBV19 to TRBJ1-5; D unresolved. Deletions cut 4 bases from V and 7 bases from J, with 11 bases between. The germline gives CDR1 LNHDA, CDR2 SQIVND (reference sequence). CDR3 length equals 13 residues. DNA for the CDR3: TGTGCCAGTAGTAAGGAGGGTAACCAGCCCCAGCATTTT. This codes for CASSKEGNQPQHF. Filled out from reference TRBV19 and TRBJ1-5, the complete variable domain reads DGGITQSPKYLFRKEGQNVTLSCEQNLNHDAMYWYRQDPGQGLRLIYYSQIVNDFQKGDIAEGYSVSREKKESFPLTVTSAQKNPTAFYLCASSKEGNQPQHFGDGTRLSIL.